This T cell receptor (beta chain) is drawn from a study of human T cells and chemical hapten exposure. On the study more broadly: 2% DPC applied to a 2 cm by 2 cm arm area sensitized donors. Study conclusions and caveats: No shift was seen in TCRs above 1 in 1000 frequency with DPC sensitization. Donors had alopecia, so their immune response may differ from healthy people's.

This clonotype was recorded a few times. Its antigen is as yet unknown. The library attached unique molecular identifiers to individual cDNA molecules. TCRdb processed the RACE reads anew with MiXCR; each CDR3 protein has one entry. The sample lists tens of thousands of distinct CDR3 sequences, approximately 11% occurring once. This CDR3 is built from 14 residues. V lost 7 bases, J lost 4 bases, and 16 bases lay in between. Germline CDR1 reads MDHEN; CDR2 reads SYDVKM. Time point given: patch test 3, about 24 weeks after DPC sensitization. Stated treatment: therapeutic diphenylcyclopropenone sensitization with weekly scalp DPC.

The chain employs TRBV28 and TRBJ2-5; D uncertain. This receptor was taken from a woman in her 30s with alopecia areata. Some clones in this sample may be carry-over from other donors' samples. The specimen was whole blood, collected in connection with sensitization to the hapten diphenylcyclopropenone (DPC). The chain's CDR3 is CASTKLDLGETQYF. CDR3 sequence (DNA): TGTGCCAGCACCAAACTGGACCTTGGAGAGACCCAGTACTTC.